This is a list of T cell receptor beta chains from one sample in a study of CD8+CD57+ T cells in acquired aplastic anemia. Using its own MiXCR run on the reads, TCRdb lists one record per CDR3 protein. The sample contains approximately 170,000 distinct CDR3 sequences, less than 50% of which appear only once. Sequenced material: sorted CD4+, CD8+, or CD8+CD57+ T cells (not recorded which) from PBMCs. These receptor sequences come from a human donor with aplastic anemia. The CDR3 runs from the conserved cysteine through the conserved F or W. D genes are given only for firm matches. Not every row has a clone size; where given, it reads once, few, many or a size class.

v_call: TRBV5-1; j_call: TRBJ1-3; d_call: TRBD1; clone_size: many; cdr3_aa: CASSTGQGAGNTIYF; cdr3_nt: TGCGCCAGCAGCACCGGACAGGGCGCTGGAAACACCATATATTTT
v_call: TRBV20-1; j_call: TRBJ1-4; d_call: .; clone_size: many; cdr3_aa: CSARDSGLSSNEKLFF; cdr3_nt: TGCAGTGCTAGGGACTCGGGCTTAAGCTCGAATGAAAAACTGTTTTTT
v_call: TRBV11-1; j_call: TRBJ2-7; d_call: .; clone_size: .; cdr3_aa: CASSSPGTLGRSEQYF; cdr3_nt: TGTGCCAGCAGCTCCCCCGGGACACTTGGTCGGAGCGAGCAGTACTTC
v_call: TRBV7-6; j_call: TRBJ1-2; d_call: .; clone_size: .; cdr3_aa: CASSLEWRPF; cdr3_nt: TGTGCCAGCAGCTTAGAATGGCGCCCCTTC
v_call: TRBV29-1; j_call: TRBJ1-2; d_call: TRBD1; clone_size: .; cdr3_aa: CSVGQGNYGYTF; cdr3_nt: TGCAGCGTTGGACAGGGGAACTATGGCTACACCTTC
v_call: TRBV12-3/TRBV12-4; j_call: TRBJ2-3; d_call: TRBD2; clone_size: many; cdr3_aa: CASSPHVAGGTDTDTQYF; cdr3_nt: TGTGCCAGCAGTCCACATGTAGCGGGGGGAACCGACACAGATACGCAGTATTTT
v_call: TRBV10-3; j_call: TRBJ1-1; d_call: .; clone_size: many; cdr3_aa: CAISESRLAGTEAFF; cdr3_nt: TGTGCCATCAGTGAGTCCCGGCTGGCGGGCACTGAAGCTTTCTTT
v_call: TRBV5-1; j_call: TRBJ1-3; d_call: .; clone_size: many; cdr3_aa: CASSKTSGDTIYF; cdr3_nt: TGCGCCAGCAGTAAGACCTCTGGGGACACCATATATTTT
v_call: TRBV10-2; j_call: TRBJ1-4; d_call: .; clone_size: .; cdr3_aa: CASSERATNEKLFF; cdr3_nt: TGCGCCAGCAGTGAAAGGGCAACTAATGAAAAACTGTTTTTT
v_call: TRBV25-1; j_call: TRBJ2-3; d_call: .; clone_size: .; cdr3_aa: CASSEPVGTDTQYF; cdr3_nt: TGTGCCAGCAGTGAGCCCGTGGGCACAGATACGCAGTATTTT
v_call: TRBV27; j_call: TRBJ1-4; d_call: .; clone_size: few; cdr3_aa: CASGRRVNEKLFF; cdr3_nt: TGTGCCAGCGGGCGGAGGGTTAATGAAAAACTGTTTTTT
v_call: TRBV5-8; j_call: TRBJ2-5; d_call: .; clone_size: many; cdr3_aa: CASSLVGRETQYF; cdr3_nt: TGTGCCAGCAGCTTGGTAGGGAGGGAGACCCAGTACTTC
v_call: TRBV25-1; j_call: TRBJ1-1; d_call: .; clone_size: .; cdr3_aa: CASSDRTAGTEAFF; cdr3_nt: TGTGCCAGCAGTGATCGGACGGCGGGCACTGAAGCTTTCTTT
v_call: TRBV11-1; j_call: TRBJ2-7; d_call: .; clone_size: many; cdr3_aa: CASSLAKSGTRYEQYF; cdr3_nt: TGTGCCAGCAGCTTAGCGAAGTCTGGCACTCGCTACGAGCAGTACTTC
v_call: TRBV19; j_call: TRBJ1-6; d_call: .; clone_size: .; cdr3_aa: CASRGIVNSPLHF; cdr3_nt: TGTGCCAGTAGGGGAATCGTGAATTCACCCCTCCACTTT
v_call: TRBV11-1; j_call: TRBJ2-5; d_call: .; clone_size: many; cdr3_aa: CASGTQPAETQYF; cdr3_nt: TGTGCCAGCGGTACCCAACCCGCGGAGACCCAGTACTTC
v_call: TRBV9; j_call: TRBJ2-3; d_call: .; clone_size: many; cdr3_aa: CASSVSDYTDTQYF; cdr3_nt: TGTGCCAGCAGCGTGAGTGATTACACAGATACGCAGTATTTT
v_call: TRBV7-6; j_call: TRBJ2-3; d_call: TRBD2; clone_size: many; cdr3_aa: CASSLGLTSGVSTDTQYF; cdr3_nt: TGTGCCAGCAGCTTAGGCCTAACTAGCGGGGTTAGCACAGATACGCAGTATTTT
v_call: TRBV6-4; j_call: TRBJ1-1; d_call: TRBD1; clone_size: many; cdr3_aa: CASSSGTVGAFF; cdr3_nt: TGTGCCAGCAGTTCTGGGACAGTTGGGGCTTTCTTT
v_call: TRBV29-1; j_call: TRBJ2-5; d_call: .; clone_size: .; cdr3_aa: CSGGDLPFQETQHF; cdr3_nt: TGCAGCGGGGGGGACTTACCCTTCCAAGAGACCCAGCACTTC
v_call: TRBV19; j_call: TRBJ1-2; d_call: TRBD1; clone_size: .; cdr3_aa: CAVRARGRDGYTF; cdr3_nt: TGTGCCGTAAGGGCCAGGGGGCGCGATGGCTACACCTTC
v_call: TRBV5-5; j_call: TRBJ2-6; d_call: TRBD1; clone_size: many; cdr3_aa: CASSLVGTGESGANVLTF; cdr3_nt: TGTGCCAGCAGCTTGGTTGGGACAGGGGAATCTGGGGCCAACGTCCTGACTTTC
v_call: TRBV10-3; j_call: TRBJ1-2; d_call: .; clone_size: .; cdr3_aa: CAISEGRASYGYTF; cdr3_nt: TGTGCCATCAGTGAGGGCAGGGCGAGCTATGGCTACACCTTC
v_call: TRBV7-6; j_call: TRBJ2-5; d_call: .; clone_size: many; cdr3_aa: CASSRGRAETQYF; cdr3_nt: TGTGCCAGCAGCCGGGGGCGGGCGGAGACCCAGTACTTC
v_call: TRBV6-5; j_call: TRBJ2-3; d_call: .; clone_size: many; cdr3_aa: CASSYSFTADTQYF; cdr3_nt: TGTGCCAGCAGTTACTCGTTCACCGCAGATACGCAGTATTTT
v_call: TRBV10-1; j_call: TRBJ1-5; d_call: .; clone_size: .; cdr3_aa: CASSEPGQGGRPQHF; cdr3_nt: TGCGCCAGCAGTGAGCCGGGGCAGGGCGGCCGGCCCCAGCATTTT
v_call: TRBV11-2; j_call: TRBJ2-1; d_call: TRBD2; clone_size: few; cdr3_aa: CASRKGPSGRGYNEQFF; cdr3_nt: TGTGCCAGCAGAAAGGGTCCTAGCGGGAGGGGCTACAATGAGCAGTTCTTC
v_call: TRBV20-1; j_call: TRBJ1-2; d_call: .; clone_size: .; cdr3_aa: CSAPTTELGGYTF; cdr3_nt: TGCAGTGCTCCAACCACAGAGTTGGGTGGCTACACCTTC
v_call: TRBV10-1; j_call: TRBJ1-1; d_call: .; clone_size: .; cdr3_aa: CASMGGEAFF; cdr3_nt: TGCGCCAGCATGGGGGGCGAAGCTTTCTTT
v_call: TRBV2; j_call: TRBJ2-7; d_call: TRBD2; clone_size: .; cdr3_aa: CASSLAGGAYEQYF; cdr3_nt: TGTGCCAGCAGTTTAGCGGGGGGGGCCTACGAGCAGTACTTC
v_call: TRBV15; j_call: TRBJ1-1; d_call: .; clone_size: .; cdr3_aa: CATSRDRRGSGAEAFF; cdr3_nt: TGTGCCACCAGCAGAGATCGAAGAGGGTCAGGGGCTGAAGCTTTCTTT
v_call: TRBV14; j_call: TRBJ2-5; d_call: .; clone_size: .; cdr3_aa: CASSQGYQETQYF; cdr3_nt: TGTGCCAGCAGCCAAGGGTACCAAGAGACCCAGTACTTC
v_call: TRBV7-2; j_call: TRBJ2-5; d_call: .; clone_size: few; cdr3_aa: CASSSLGGRETQYF; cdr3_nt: TGTGCCAGCAGCTCCCTAGGGGGGAGGGAGACCCAGTACTTC
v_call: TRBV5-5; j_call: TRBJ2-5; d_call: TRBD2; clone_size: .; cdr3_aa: CASSWGLAGETQYF; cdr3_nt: TGTGCCAGCAGCTGGGGACTAGCGGGGGAGACCCAGTACTTC
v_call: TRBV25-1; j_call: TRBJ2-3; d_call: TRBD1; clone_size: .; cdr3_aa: CASSERQGARDTQYF; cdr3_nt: TGTGCCAGCAGTGAACGACAGGGGGCTAGAGATACGCAGTATTTT
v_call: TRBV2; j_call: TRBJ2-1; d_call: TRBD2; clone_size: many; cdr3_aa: CASSEALAGGTEQFF; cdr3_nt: TGTGCCAGCAGTGAAGCTCTAGCGGGAGGTACTGAGCAGTTCTTC
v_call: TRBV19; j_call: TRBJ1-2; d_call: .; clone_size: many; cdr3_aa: CASSTSDSFYGYTF; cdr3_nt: TGTGCCAGTAGTACCTCGGACAGTTTCTATGGCTACACCTTC
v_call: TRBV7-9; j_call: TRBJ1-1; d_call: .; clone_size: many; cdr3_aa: CASSLATGAFF; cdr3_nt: TGTGCCAGCAGCTTAGCTACGGGGGCTTTCTTT
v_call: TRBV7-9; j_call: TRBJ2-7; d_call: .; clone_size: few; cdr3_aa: CASSSAYVEQYF; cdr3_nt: TGTGCCAGCAGCTCCGCGTATGTCGAGCAGTACTTC
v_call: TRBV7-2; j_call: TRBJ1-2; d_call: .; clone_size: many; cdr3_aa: CASSLNRDPHGYTF; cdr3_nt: TGTGCCAGCAGCTTAAACCGGGACCCCCATGGCTACACCTTC
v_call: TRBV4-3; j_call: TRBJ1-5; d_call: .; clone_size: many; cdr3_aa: CASSQGQLNQPQHF; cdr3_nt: TGCGCCAGCAGCCAAGGCCAACTCAATCAGCCCCAGCATTTT
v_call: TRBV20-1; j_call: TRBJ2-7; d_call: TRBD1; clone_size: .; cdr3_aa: CSANTGTGTNEQYF; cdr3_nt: TGCAGTGCTAATACCGGGACAGGGACCAACGAGCAGTACTTC
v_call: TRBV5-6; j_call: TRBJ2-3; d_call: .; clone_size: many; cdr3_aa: CASSLMKTTDTQYF; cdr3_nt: TGTGCCAGCAGCTTAATGAAAACCACAGATACGCAGTATTTT